This is a list of T cell receptor beta chains from one sample in a study of lymphopenia after photon versus proton radiotherapy. TCRdb's copy holds only in-frame clones and misses some; the assay was immunoSEQ multiplex PCR. This table has around 66,000 clones, approximately 86% appearing once. This specimen was peripheral blood, taken from a patient treated with photon-based radiotherapy. These receptors all come from a middle-aged man with gastric cancer. Each CDR3 is given with its conserved first and last residue. Fields, in order: J gene, V gene, CDR3 length, D gene, CDR3 DNA, CDR3 protein. The D gene is left open where the match is weak.

TRBJ2-5	TRBV7-9	14	TRBD1	TGTGCCAGCAGCTTACGGACAGGGTTTGAGACCCAGTACTTC	CASSLRTGFETQYF
TRBJ2-2	TRBV4-2	14	NA	TGTGCCAGCAGCCCTACACAGGGATCCGGGGAGCTGTTTTTT	CASSPTQGSGELFF
TRBJ2-2	TRBV29-1	14	TRBD1	TGCAGCGTTAAGACAGGGGGAAACACCGGGGAGCTGTTTTTT	CSVKTGGNTGELFF
TRBJ2-1	TRBV19	14	TRBD2	TGTGCCAGTAAGGAGCGGGGGGCCTACAATGAGCAGTTCTTC	CASKERGAYNEQFF
TRBJ1-2	TRBV18	14	TRBD1	TGTGCCAGCTCACCTACAGGGGGCGCGGGTGGCTACACCTTC	CASSPTGGAGGYTF
TRBJ2-2	TRBV19	16	TRBD1	TGTGCCAGTAGTACGCAAGGACAGGGGGGAACCGGGGAGCTGTTTTTT	CASSTQGQGGTGELFF
TRBJ1-1	TRBV30	13	TRBD1	TGTGCCTGGAGTAGACAGGGACAGACTGAAGCTTTCTTT	CAWSRQGQTEAFF
TRBJ2-7	TRBV7-7	15	TRBD1	TGTGCTAGCAGCCCCGGGACAGGGCCCCTTTTCGAGCAGTACTTC	CASSPGTGPLFEQYF
TRBJ2-7	TRBV5-6	15	TRBD1	TGTGCCAGCAGCTTGGGGGACAGGGAGACCTACGAGCAGTACTTC	CASSLGDRETYEQYF
TRBJ2-7	TRBV5-5	14	NA	TGTGCCAGCAGCTTAGGGCCGGCGGAATACGAGCAGTACTTC	CASSLGPAEYEQYF
TRBJ1-1	TRBV19	15	NA	TGTGCCAGTAGTTCCGCCGGGACCGCTGGGACTGAAGCTTTCTTT	CASSSAGTAGTEAFF